These 8 T cell receptor beta chains were all obtained from the same sample, sequenced in a study of blood T cell repertoires in COVID-19 (dated by TCRdb to the early 2020s). Library creation used the immunoSEQ multiplex PCR assay. TCRdb obtained this table from immuneACCESS and retained in-frame rearrangements with V and J assigned. These tables miss some clones; where compared with another copy, unresolved V genes account for less than half of the shortfall, and the remainder is unexplained. This sample lists approximately 240,000 clones; less than 85% were detected once. The leading ten clones occupy 4% to 6% of the sample. The specimen sequenced was peripheral blood. These receptors came from a woman of 80 years or more with active or convalescent COVID-19.

V and J are TRBV6-6 and TRBJ2-7; 7 bases are shared with TRBD2. The V gene end was trimmed by 2 bases and the J gene end by 3 bases; junction bases not matched to a gene: 7. This CDR3 spans 15 amino acids. Per the germline V gene, CDR1 is MNHNY and CDR2 is SVGAGI (reference sequence). The CDR3 region has the DNA TGTGCCAGCAGTTACGAGGGAGGGAGAGGCTACGAGCAGTACTTC. Protein: CASSYEGGRGYEQYF.

The CDR3 loop reads CASSDRGQLEAFF. The DNA for the CDR3 is TGTGCCAGCAGTGACAGAGGACAGCTTGAAGCTTTCTTT. The chain uses TRBV25-1 and TRBJ1-1; a possible D gene is TRBD1 (6 bases). Germline lookup yields CDR1 MGHDK and CDR2 SYGVNS. The CDR3 totals 13 residues. Trimming pared 3 bases from V and 7 bases from J, leaving 12 bases between.

The CDR3 bases are TGTGCCATCGGACAGTCTCCAACTTCACCCCTCCACTTT. Translating it yields CAIGQSPTSPLHF. The chain is built from TRBV10-3 and TRBJ1-6; perhaps TRBD1 as D (6 bases). V was trimmed by 8 bases and J by 9 bases, leaving 14 bases between them. Per the germline V gene, CDR1 is ENHRY and CDR2 is SYGVKD. The CDR3 loop spans 13 amino acids.

This chain uses TRBV21-1 with TRBJ2-7; the table's D call TRBD1 went unverified against the DNA. TRBV21-1 is a pseudogene locus. The CDR3 sequence is 14 residues long. CDR3 in amino acids: CARNPGQELYEQYF. The CDR3 region has the DNA TGTGCCAGGAATCCGGGACAGGAGCTATACGAGCAGTACTTC.

The chain carries TRBV6-5 and TRBJ1-6, with 7 bases lining up with TRBD1. Germline assignment: CDR1 MNHEY and CDR2 SVGAGI. Trimming took 6 bases from V and 5 from J; bases not matched to a gene: 4. The CDR3 contains 14 residues. DNA of the CDR3: TGTGCCAGCAGGATACAGGGGAATAATTCACCCCTCCACTTT. Its protein is CASRIQGNNSPLHF.

The chain couples TRBV3-1 (or the pseudogene TRBV3-2) to TRBJ1-3, with D perhaps matching TRBD1 (6 bases). Germline V gene lookup returns CDR1 LGHDT and CDR2 YNNKEL (reference sequence). CDR3 length: 16 amino acids. Trimming pared 1 base from V and 0 bases from J, leaving 10 bases between. CDR3 in amino acids: CASSQGGRGSGNTIYF. The DNA for the CDR3 is TGTGCCAGCAGCCAAGGGGGCAGGGGCTCTGGAAACACCATATATTTT.

This chain uses TRBV7-9 with TRBJ1-4; TRBD1 agrees at 7 bases. The V gene end was trimmed by 2 bases and the J gene end by 7 bases; junction bases not matched to a gene: 10. Germline V lookup: CDR1 SEHNR, CDR2 FQNEAQ (reference sequence). The CDR3 runs 16 residues. In nucleotides, the CDR3 is TGTGCCAGCAGCTTAATAGTAGGGGGCTTAATTGAAAAACTGTTTTTT. Translation gives CASSLIVGGLIEKLFF.

The genes are TRBV20-1 and TRBJ1-5; 8 bases agree with TRBD1. The trim removed 3 bases at V and 6 bases at J, leaving 4 bases unmatched. The germline CDR1 and CDR2 sequences are DFQATT and SNEGSKA (reference sequence). The CDR3 runs to 13 residues. The CDR3 bases are TGCAGTGCTAGTGGACAGGGTCTTCAGCCCCAGCATTTT. Translated: CSASGQGLQPQHF.